One and the same sample provided the 5 T cell receptor beta chains below, sequenced in a study of human T cells and chemical hapten exposure. TCRdb re-called the RACE reads with MiXCR, one entry per CDR3 protein. The sample has just over 90,000 distinct CDR3 sequences, approximately 9.7% seen once. The time point was: healthy volunteer bleed at 2 weeks. It was from unfractionated whole blood that total RNA was extracted. Source material: whole blood. The receptors shown here come from a female donor in good health. Some clones in this sample may be carry-over from other donors' samples.

This chain connects TRBV24-1 to TRBJ2-1, with TRBD2 identical over 8 bases. Germline CDR1 is KGHDR and CDR2 is SFDVKD. The J segment lost 6 bases and the V segment lost 4 bases, leaving 10 bases of the junction unmatched. The CDR3 extends over 16 amino acids. DNA of the CDR3: TGTGCCACCAGTGACTCCACGGCGGGAGGCCCCAATGAGCAGTTCTTC. Protein sequence: CATSDSTAGGPNEQFF.

This clonotype was observed many times. The genes are TRBV7-3 and TRBJ2-3, with a weak D call TRBD1 (5 bases). V gave up 3 bases and J gave up 3 bases, with 10 bases separating them. The CDR3 runs to 14 residues. Germline V CDR1 and CDR2: SGHTA, FQGTGA. CDR3 sequence (DNA): TGTGCCAGCAGCTTGGGGCAGGGAACAGATACGCAGTATTTT. This gives the protein CASSLGQGTDTQYF.

Ten or more counts support this clonotype. This chain uses TRBV25-1 with TRBJ2-2; D is undetermined. Trimming took 4 bases from V and 0 from J, leaving 12 bases between them. The CDR3 is 16 residues long. Per the germline V gene, CDR1 is MGHDK and CDR2 is SYGVNS. CDR3: CASSGLQETNTGELFF. CDR3 DNA sequence: TGTGCCAGCAGTGGCTTGCAGGAGACGAACACCGGGGAGCTGTTTTTT. The full variable domain, rest sourced from reference TRBV25-1 and TRBJ2-2, is EADIYQTPRYLVIGTGKKITLECSQTMGHDKMYWYQQDPGMELHLIHYSYGVNSTEKGDLSSESTVSRIRTEHFPLTLESARPSHTSQYLCASSGLQETNTGELFFGEGSRLTVL.

The genes are TRBV3-1 and TRBJ2-6; the D call may be TRBD1 or TRBD2 (5 bases each). The CDR3 runs 18 residues. Trimming took 5 bases from V and 1 from J, leaving 18 bases between them. CDR1 and CDR2 from the germline V gene are LGHDT and YNNKEL (reference sequence). This CDR3 is CASSYRDVTTSGANVLTF. Here the CDR3 DNA reads TGTGCCAGCAGCTACCGGGACGTTACTACGTCTGGGGCCAACGTCCTGACTTTC.

This clonotype was found a few times. The rearrangement uses TRBV28 and TRBJ2-7; D may be TRBD1 (7 bases). The CDR3 runs 13 residues. Germline CDR1 is MDHEN and CDR2 is SYDVKM. V lost 3 bases to trimming and J lost 5 bases, with 11 bases between them. The CDR3 coding sequence is TGTGCCAGCAGTTTCAGGGGGGTCAACGAGCAGTACTTC. Amino acids: CASSFRGVNEQYF.